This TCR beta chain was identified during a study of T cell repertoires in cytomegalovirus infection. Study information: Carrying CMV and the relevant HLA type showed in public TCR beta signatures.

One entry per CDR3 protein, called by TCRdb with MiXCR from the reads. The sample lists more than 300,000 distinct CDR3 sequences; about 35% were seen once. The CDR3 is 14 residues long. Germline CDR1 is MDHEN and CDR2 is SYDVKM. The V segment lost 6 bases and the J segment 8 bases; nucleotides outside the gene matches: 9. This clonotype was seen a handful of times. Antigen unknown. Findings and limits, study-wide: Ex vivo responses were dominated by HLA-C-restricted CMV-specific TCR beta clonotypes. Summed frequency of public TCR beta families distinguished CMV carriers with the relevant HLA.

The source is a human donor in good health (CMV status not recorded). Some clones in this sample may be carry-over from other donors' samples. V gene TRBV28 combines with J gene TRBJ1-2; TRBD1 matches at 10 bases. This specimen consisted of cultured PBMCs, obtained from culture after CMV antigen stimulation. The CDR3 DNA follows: TGTGCCAGCAGGTCGACAGGGGGCGAGAGGGGCTACACCTTC. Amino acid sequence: CASRSTGGERGYTF.